The 32 T cell receptor beta chains below were found in one sample sequenced in a study of cytomegalovirus exposure and HLA in healthy donors. In the PCR, 60 Vbeta and 13 Jbeta primers were used. The table came from immunoSEQ multiplex PCR; TCRdb's copy has only in-frame clones and leaves some out. The top ten clones hold around 8.6% of a sample with more than 95,000 clones, under 80% of them seen once. Sequencing was done on a sample of PBMCs. The receptor set was obtained from a woman aged 40 to 55 in good health and CMV-seropositive.

The rearrangement uses TRBV11-2 and TRBJ1-6; D uncertain. Germline CDR1 is SGHAT and CDR2 is FQNNGV. The V and J ends lost 5 bases and 7 bases respectively, with 9 bases between them. The CDR3 contains 13 residues. The CDR3 nucleotides read TGTGCCAGCAGCCTACGGGTCAATTCACCCCTCCACTTT. Its protein is CASSLRVNSPLHF.

J is TRBJ2-1 and V is TRBV5-4, with 13 nucleotides matching TRBD2. The CDR3 loop spans 15 amino acids. V shed 4 bases, J shed 3 bases, and the junction held 1 base outside the gene matches. Germline CDR1 reads SGHNT; CDR2 reads YYREEE (reference sequence). The CDR3 sequence: CASSRTSGSYNEQFF. In nucleotides, the CDR3 is TGTGCCAGCAGCCGGACTAGCGGGAGCTACAATGAGCAGTTCTTC.

V is TRBV11-3 and J is TRBJ2-3; possibly TRBD2 for D (6 bases). CDR1 and CDR2 (germline): SGHNT, YENEEA. The V end was cut by 5 bases, the J end by 3 bases, with 12 bases between. CDR3 size: 14 residues. The CDR3 here is CASSPPGGTDTQYF. The CDR3 DNA follows: TGTGCCAGCAGCCCCCCCGGGGGAACAGATACGCAGTATTTT.

The V and J genes are TRBV4-3 and TRBJ2-1; no definite D call. Trimming cost V 8 bases and J 4 bases, with 12 bases left between them. The CDR3 sequence is 13 residues long. Germline CDR1 reads LGHNA; CDR2 reads YSLEER. The CDR3 reads CASGTTRYNEQFF. The CDR3 DNA is TGCGCCAGCGGTACGACGCGGTACAATGAGCAGTTCTTC.

The V gene is TRBV10-3, the J gene TRBJ1-2; TRBD1 matches 9 bases. The trim removed 11 bases at V and 2 bases at J, leaving 6 bases unmatched. CDR3 length: 13 residues. The germline V gene has CDR1 ENHRY and CDR2 SYGVKD. The chain's CDR3 is CASEQGANYGYTF. CDR3 sequence (DNA): TGTGCCTCCGAACAGGGGGCAAACTATGGCTACACCTTC.

The genes are TRBV29-1 and TRBJ2-3; a weak D match, TRBD2 (6 bases). V lost 0 bases and J lost 2, with 12 bases in between. The CDR3 is made up of 15 amino acids. The germline V gene encodes CDR1 SQVTM and CDR2 ANQGSEA. CDR3 residues: CSVEDVTRITDTQYF. The CDR3 DNA follows: TGCAGCGTTGAAGATGTGACTAGAATCACAGATACGCAGTATTTT.

This clone was seen just once. The chain carries TRBV23-1 and TRBJ2-7; 8 positions match TRBD2. TRBV23-1 is an ORF, and what it does is uncertain. There are 17 residues in the CDR3. J gave up 3 bases and V 0 bases, and 10 bases lay outside the gene matches. CDR3 protein: CASSQSGLTSEFYEQYF. The DNA of the CDR3 is TGCGCCAGCAGTCAATCAGGTTTGACTAGCGAGTTCTACGAGCAGTACTTC.

The chain uses TRBV7-3 and TRBJ2-1; no firm D call. Trimming took off 1 base at V and 9 bases at J, with 7 bases between the two ends. The CDR3 is made up of 12 amino acids. Germline V gene lookup returns CDR1 SGHTA and CDR2 FQGTGA. The chain's CDR3 is CASSLMFREQFF. The CDR3 nucleotides are TGTGCCAGCAGCTTAATGTTTCGTGAGCAGTTCTTC.

This clone showed up just once. Other DNA sequences in the same sample also yield this CDR3. V gene TRBV5-1 combines with J gene TRBJ2-7, with 7 nucleotides matching TRBD2. This CDR3 contains 14 residues. Germline V lookup: CDR1 SGHRS, CDR2 YFSETQ. The J segment lost 0 bases and the V segment lost 2 bases, leaving 2 bases of the junction unmatched. The CDR3, as DNA: TGCGCCAGCAGCTTTAGCGGGTCCTCCTACGAGCAGTACTTC. This gives the protein CASSFSGSSYEQYF.

V usage is TRBV28 and J usage is TRBJ1-5, with TRBD1 matching over 7 bases. V lost 6 bases to trimming and J lost 2 bases; unmatched junction nucleotides: 4. Germline-derived CDR1 and CDR2 are MDHEN and SYDVKM. This CDR3 spans 14 amino acids. The CDR3 DNA sequence: TGTGCCAGCAGGGACAGGTCTCGCAATCAGCCCCAGCATTTT. Protein: CASRDRSRNQPQHF.

Concerning this clone: The sample has other DNA sequences that encode this CDR3 too. The chain employs TRBV18 and TRBJ1-2; maybe TRBD1 (5 bases). Trimming took off 3 bases at V and 2 bases at J, with 16 bases between the two ends. The germline V gene encodes CDR1 KGHSH and CDR2 LQKENI. The CDR3 length is 16 residues. The CDR3 reads CASSPLQGVGNYGYTF. CDR3 nucleotides: TGTGCCAGCTCACCGCTCCAGGGTGTCGGAAACTATGGCTACACCTTC.

This rearrangement joins TRBV11-2 to TRBJ2-5; no definite D call. In germline, CDR1 is SGHAT, CDR2 FQNNGV. V was trimmed by 5 bases and J by 4 bases, leaving 11 bases between them. This CDR3 is 13 amino acids long. DNA of the CDR3: TGTGCCAGCAGCAGAAGTAGTCGAGAGACCCAGTACTTC. Amino acid sequence: CASSRSSRETQYF.

This chain links TRBV27 with TRBJ1-1; possible D gene TRBD1, 6 bases. Germline CDR1 and CDR2: MNHEY and SMNVEV (reference sequence). This CDR3 is 12 amino acids long. V lost 6 bases to trimming and J lost 8 bases, with 13 bases between them. The CDR3 DNA sequence: TGTGCCAGCAGCCACGGACAGACAGAAGCTTTCTTT. Protein sequence: CASSHGQTEAFF.

This rearrangement joins TRBV10-3 to TRBJ2-1, with 9 bases that match TRBD1. In germline, CDR1 is ENHRY, CDR2 SYGVKD. The CDR3 runs to 15 residues. V dropped 8 bases and J dropped 4; count of bases not matched to a gene: 9. CDR3 in DNA: TGTGCCATCTCCTGGACAGGGGAGTTTTACAATGAGCAGTTCTTC. It encodes CAISWTGEFYNEQFF.

The rearrangement uses TRBV4-3 and TRBJ2-7; the D gene is possibly TRBD1 (6 bases). Trimming took off 1 base at V and 4 bases at J, with 14 bases between the two ends. The CDR3 loop spans 15 amino acids. Looked up from germline, CDR1 is LGHNA and CDR2 is YSLEER. Here the CDR3 DNA reads TGCGCCAGCAGCCAAGGGCAGGGGCGTGATTACGAGCAGTACTTC. Encoded protein: CASSQGQGRDYEQYF.

This clone was seen only a few times. The gene calls are TRBV7-9 and TRBJ2-3; D might be TRBD1 (7 bases). CDR1 and CDR2 (germline): SEHNR, FQNEAQ (reference sequence). This CDR3 comprises 16 residues. V gave up 5 bases and J gave up 2 bases, with 17 bases separating them. The CDR3 sequence is CASSHNRRGPTDTQYF. CDR3 nucleotide sequence: TGTGCCAGCAGCCACAATAGGAGGGGGCCCACAGATACGCAGTATTTT.

V and J are TRBV6-1 and TRBJ1-2; tentative D call: TRBD1 (6 bases). The V end lost 6 bases, the J end lost 3 bases, and 14 bases lay between the germline ends. Germline loops: CDR1 MNHNS, CDR2 SASEGT. This CDR3 has 14 amino acids. The CDR3 sequence is CASSRDKWDYGYTF. The CDR3 coding sequence is TGTGCCAGCAGCCGGGACAAATGGGACTATGGCTACACCTTC.

The rearrangement uses TRBV27 and TRBJ2-5; 10 nucleotides agree with TRBD2. Germline values: CDR1 MNHEY, CDR2 SMNVEV (reference sequence). The CDR3 consists of 14 residues. V dropped 2 bases and J dropped 5; count of bases not matched to a gene: 2. The CDR3 DNA reads as TGTGCCAGCAGTTTACTAGCGGGAGTCGAGACCCAGTACTTC. It codes for CASSLLAGVETQYF.

This clone has a handful of counts. V and J are TRBV5-1 and TRBJ2-6; the D gene is possibly TRBD1 (5 bases). CDR3 length: 14 residues. V was shortened by 10 bases and J by 2 bases, with 13 bases between the two germline ends. Germline CDR1 is SGHRS and CDR2 is YFSETQ. The DNA for the CDR3 is TGCGCCGTAGGGGCGAGTGCTGGGGCCAACGTCCTGACTTTC. This encodes CAVGASAGANVLTF. Complete variable domain (other parts from reference TRBV5-1 and TRBJ2-6): KAGVTQTPRYLIKTRGQQVTLSCSPISGHRSVSWYQQTPGQGLQFLFEYFSETQRNKGNFPGRFSGRQFSNSRSEMNVSTLELGDSALYLCAVGASAGANVLTFGAGSRLTVL.

The gene calls are TRBV18 and TRBJ2-1; 9 bases match TRBD2. The CDR3 is 15 amino acids. V trimming: 3 bases; J trimming: 7 bases; junction bases outside the gene matches: 7. Germline V CDR1 and CDR2: KGHSH, LQKENI. CDR3 loop: CASSPLSGGSNEQFF. In DNA form, the CDR3 reads TGTGCCAGCTCACCTCTGAGCGGGGGGTCAAATGAGCAGTTCTTC.

The J gene is TRBJ1-2, the V gene TRBV5-6, with D possibly TRBD1 on 5 matching bases. The ends were cut back, 4 bases at V and 1 base at J, with 11 bases in the middle. Per germline, CDR1 SGHDT and CDR2 YYEEEE. This CDR3 has 14 amino acids. CDR3 sequence (DNA): TGTGCCAGCAGCCTCGGACAAATTAACTATGGCTACACCTTC. Its translation is CASSLGQINYGYTF. Based on the CDR3 plus reference TRBV5-6 and TRBJ1-2, the full variable domain is DAGVTQSPTHLIKTRGQQVTLRCSPKSGHDTVSWYQQALGQGPQFIFQYYEEEERQRGNFPDRFSGHQFPNYSSELNVNALLLGDSALYLCASSLGQINYGYTFGSGTRLTVV.

V and J are TRBV21-1 and TRBJ2-1; whether TRBD2, the table's D call, matches the DNA was not checked. TRBV21-1 is shown as a pseudogene. The CDR3 contains 18 residues. The CDR3 region is CASSIYPPRFEDYNEQFF. DNA of the CDR3: TGTGCCAGCAGCATTTACCCCCCACGGTTTGAGGATTACAATGAGCAGTTCTTC.

The chain employs TRBV27 and TRBJ2-1, with TRBD2 matching 11 bases. The CDR3 runs 15 residues. V dropped 3 bases and J dropped 4; count of bases not matched to a gene: 2. The germline gives CDR1 MNHEY, CDR2 SMNVEV (reference sequence). CDR3 bases: TGTGCCAGCAGTTTCACTAGCGGGGGTTACAATGAGCAGTTCTTC. Its protein is CASSFTSGGYNEQFF.

The chain couples TRBV4-1 to TRBJ2-7, with 8 bases fitting TRBD1. Losses at the gene ends were 3 bases for V and 1 base for J; bases not matched to a gene: 2. Germline values: CDR1 MGHRA, CDR2 YSYEKL. This CDR3 contains 14 residues. The CDR3 region is CASSHRQGSYEQYF. The CDR3 coding sequence is TGCGCCAGCAGCCATCGACAGGGGTCCTACGAGCAGTACTTC.

The chain carries TRBV7-3 and TRBJ2-7; D is undetermined. CDR3 length equals 15 residues. Trimming removed 2 bases from V and 3 bases from J, with 14 bases in between. Looked up from germline, CDR1 is SGHTA and CDR2 is FQGTGA. The DNA of the CDR3 is TGTGCCAGCAGCTTACGGCCCAACTCGGGCTACGAGCAGTACTTC. Translation: CASSLRPNSGYEQYF.

This clone turned up a few times. V is TRBV4-1 and J is TRBJ1-1; D possibly corresponds to TRBD1 (5 bases). Germline V gene sequence: CDR1 MGHRA, CDR2 YSYEKL. The CDR3 covers 15 residues. Trimming cost V 4 bases and J 5 bases, with 17 bases left between them. CDR3 sequence reads: CASSPIPGLETEAFF. In nucleotides, the CDR3 is TGCGCCAGCAGCCCGATTCCAGGGTTAGAGACTGAAGCTTTCTTT.

The V and J genes are TRBV28 and TRBJ1-2; weak D call: TRBD1 (5 bases). V gave up 3 bases and J gave up 0 bases, with 11 bases separating them. The germline V gene has CDR1 MDHEN and CDR2 SYDVKM. The CDR3 runs 15 residues. The CDR3 protein is CASSFRTRANYGYTF. CDR3 coding DNA: TGTGCCAGCAGTTTTCGGACCAGGGCTAACTATGGCTACACCTTC.

The rearrangement joins TRBV5-6 to TRBJ2-7, with a weak D call TRBD2 (6 bases). Germline CDR1 and CDR2: SGHDT and YYEEEE. The CDR3 covers 11 residues. Trimming stripped 10 bases from V and 5 bases from J, with 13 bases between. The CDR3 reads CAGGAGNEQYF. CDR3 bases: TGTGCCGGAGGGGCGGGGAACGAGCAGTACTTC.

This chain joins TRBV29-1 and TRBJ2-2; TRBD1 aligns across 7 bases. V dropped 5 bases and J dropped 6; count of bases not matched to a gene: 9. This CDR3 contains 14 residues. CDR1 and CDR2 from the germline V gene are SQVTM and ANQGSEA. In DNA, the CDR3 is TGCAGCGTTCGGCCAGGGGGTAGGGCCGGGGAGCTGTTTTTT. It codes for CSVRPGGRAGELFF.

This clone has more than one count but fewer than ten. The chain is built from TRBV27 and TRBJ2-1; 8 nucleotides agree with TRBD2. V trimming: 4 bases; J trimming: 6 bases; junction bases outside the gene matches: 2. Germline CDR1 reads MNHEY; CDR2 reads SMNVEV (reference sequence). The CDR3 spans 13 residues. The CDR3 region has the DNA TGTGCCAGCAGTTGGGCGGGGGGCAATGAGCAGTTCTTC. Translated, it gives CASSWAGGNEQFF.

The chain has TRBV7-6 and TRBJ2-2; TRBD1 matches 11 bases. J was trimmed by 7 bases and V by 5 bases; bases with no gene match: 15. This CDR3 is built from 18 residues. CDR1 and CDR2 from the germline V gene are SGHVS and FNYEAQ. In DNA form, the CDR3 reads TGTGCCAGCAGCCACTACGCCGGGACAGGGGGACTTAGCGGGGAGCTGTTTTTT. The encoded protein is CASSHYAGTGGLSGELFF.

In this sample, this clone turned up once. The gene calls are TRBV10-3 and TRBJ2-5; 7 nucleotides line up with TRBD1. The V and J ends lost 3 bases and 5 bases, in that order; junction bases with no gene match: 12. Germline CDR1 ENHRY, CDR2 SYGVKD. The CDR3 length is 16 residues. CDR3 bases: TGTGCCATCAGTGACGCCACAGGGGAAATCGGGGAGACCCAGTACTTC. Protein product: CAISDATGEIGETQYF.